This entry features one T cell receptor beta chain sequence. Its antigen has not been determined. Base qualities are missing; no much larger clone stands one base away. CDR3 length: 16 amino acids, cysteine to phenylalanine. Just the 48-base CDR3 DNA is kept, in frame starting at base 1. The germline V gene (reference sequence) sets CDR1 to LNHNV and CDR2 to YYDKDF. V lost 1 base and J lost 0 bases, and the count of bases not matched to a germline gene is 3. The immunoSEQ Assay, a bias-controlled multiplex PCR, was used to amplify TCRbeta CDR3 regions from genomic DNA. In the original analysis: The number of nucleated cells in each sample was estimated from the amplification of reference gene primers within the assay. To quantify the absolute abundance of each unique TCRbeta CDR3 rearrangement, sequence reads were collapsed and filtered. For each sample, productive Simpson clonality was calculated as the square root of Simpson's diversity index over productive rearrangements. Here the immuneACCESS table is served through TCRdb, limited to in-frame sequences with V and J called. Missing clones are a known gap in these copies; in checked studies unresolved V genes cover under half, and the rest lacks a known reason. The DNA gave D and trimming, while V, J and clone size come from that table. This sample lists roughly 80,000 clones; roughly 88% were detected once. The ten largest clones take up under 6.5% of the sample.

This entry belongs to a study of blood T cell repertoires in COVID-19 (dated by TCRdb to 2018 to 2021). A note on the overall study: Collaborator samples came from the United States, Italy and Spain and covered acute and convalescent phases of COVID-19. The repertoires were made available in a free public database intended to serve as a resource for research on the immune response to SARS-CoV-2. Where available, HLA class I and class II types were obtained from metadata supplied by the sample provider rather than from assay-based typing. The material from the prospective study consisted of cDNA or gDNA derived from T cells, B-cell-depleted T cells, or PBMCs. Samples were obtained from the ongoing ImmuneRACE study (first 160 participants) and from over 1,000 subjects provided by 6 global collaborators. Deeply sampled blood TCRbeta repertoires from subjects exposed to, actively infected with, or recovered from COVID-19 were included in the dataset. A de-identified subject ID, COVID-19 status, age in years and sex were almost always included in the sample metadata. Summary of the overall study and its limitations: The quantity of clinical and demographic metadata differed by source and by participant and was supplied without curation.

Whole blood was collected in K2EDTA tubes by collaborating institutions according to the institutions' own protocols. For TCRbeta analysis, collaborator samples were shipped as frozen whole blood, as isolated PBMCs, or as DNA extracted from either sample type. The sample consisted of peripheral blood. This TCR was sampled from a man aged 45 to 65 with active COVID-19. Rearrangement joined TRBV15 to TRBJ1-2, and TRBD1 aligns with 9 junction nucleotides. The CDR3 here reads CATSRVDRGANYGYTF. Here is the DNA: TGTGCCACCAGCAGAGTGGACAGGGGAGCTAACTATGGCTACACCTTC.